This TCR beta chain was observed in a study of technical replicates of blood from a handful of donors. Clones were read by immunoSEQ multiplex PCR, and TCRdb kept only the in-frame ones, dropping some. This table has about 79,000 clones, approximately 94% appearing once. Trimming cost V 1 base and J 1 base, with 7 bases left between them. The CDR3 consists of 14 residues. Per the germline V gene, CDR1 is MGHRA and CDR2 is YSYEKL. Specimen: T cells isolated from PBMCs. The chain uses TRBV4-1 and TRBJ2-5; D call uncertain. The clonotype comes from a human donor in good health. The CDR3 DNA follows: TGCGCCAGCAGCCAAGGATACGGCCAAGAGACCCAGTACTTC. It yields the protein CASSQGYGQETQYF.